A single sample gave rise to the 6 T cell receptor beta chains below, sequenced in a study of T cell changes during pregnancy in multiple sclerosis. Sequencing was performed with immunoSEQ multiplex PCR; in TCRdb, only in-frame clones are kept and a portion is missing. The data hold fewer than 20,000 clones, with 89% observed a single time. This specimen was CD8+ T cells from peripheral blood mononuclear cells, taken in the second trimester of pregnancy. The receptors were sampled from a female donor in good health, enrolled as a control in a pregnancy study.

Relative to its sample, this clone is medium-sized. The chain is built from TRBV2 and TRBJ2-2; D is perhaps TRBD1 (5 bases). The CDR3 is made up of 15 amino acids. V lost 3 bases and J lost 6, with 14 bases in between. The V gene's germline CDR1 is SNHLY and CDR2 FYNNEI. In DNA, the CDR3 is TGTGCCAGCAGTGATGGCAGGGTTTCCCCCGGGGAGCTGTTTTTT. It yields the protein CASSDGRVSPGELFF.

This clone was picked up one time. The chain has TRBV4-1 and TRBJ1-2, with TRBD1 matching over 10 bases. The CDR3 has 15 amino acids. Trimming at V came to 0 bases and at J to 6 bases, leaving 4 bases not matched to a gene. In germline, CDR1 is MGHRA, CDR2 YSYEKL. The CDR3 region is CASSQDQTGGNGYTF. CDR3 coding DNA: TGCGCCAGCAGCCAAGACCAGACAGGGGGCAATGGCTACACCTTC.

DNA of the CDR3: TGTGCCAGCAACGGAGGATGGAGGGGGCAAGGCTACACCTTC. Protein: CASNGGWRGQGYTF. The chain combines TRBV9 with TRBJ1-2; 7 bases map to TRBD1. In germline, CDR1 is SGDLS, CDR2 YYNGEE. V shed 6 bases and J 8 bases; nucleotides not matched to a gene: 13. CDR3 length equals 14 residues.

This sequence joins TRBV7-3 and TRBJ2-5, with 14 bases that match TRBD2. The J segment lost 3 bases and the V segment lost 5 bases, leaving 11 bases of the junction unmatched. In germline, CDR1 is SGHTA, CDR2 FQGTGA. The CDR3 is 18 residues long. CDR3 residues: CASSPRLAGGPREETQYF. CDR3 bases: TGTGCCAGCAGCCCGAGACTAGCGGGGGGGCCTAGGGAAGAGACCCAGTACTTC. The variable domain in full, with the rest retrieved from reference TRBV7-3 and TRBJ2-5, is GAGVSQTPSNKVTEKGKYVELRCDPISGHTALYWYRQSLGQGPEFLIYFQGTGAADDSGLPNDRFFAVRPEGSVSTLKIQRTERGDSAVYLCASSPRLAGGPREETQYFGPGTRLLVL.

The CDR3 bases are TGTGCCAGCAGTTGGCAGGGACAGGACTACAATGAGCAGTTCTTC. This codes for CASSWQGQDYNEQFF. The chain employs TRBV25-1 and TRBJ2-1; the match to TRBD1 covers 8 bases. CDR1 MGHDK and CDR2 SYGVNS come from the germline V gene. The CDR3 has 15 residues. J was trimmed by 3 bases and V by 5 bases; bases with no gene match: 6.

The chain's CDR3 is CASILTGTTEAFF. As DNA, the CDR3 is TGTGCCAGCATCCTTACAGGGACGACTGAAGCTTTCTTT. The V gene is TRBV28, the J gene TRBJ1-1, with a possible D match to TRBD1 (6 bases). Germline V CDR1 and CDR2: MDHEN, SYDVKM. The CDR3 is 13 residues long. V was cut by 7 bases and J by 5 bases, with 14 bases left in between.